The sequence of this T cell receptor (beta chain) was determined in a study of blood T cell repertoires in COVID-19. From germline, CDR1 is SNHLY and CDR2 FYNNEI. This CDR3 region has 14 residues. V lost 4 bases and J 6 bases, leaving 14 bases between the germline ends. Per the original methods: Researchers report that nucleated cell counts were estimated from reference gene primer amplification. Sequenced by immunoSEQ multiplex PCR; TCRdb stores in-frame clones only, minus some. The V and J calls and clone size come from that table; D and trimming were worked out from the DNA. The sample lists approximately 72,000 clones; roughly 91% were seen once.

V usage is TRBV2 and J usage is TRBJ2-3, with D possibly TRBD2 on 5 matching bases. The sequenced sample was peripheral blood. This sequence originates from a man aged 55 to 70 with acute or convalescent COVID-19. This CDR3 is CASSVTSSGDTQYF. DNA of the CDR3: TGTGCCAGCAGTGTAACGTCCTCGGGGGATACGCAGTATTTT.